This note documents a single T cell receptor (beta chain) sequence. The antigen remains undetermined. The data were produced by immunoSEQ multiplex PCR, yet TCRdb's version contains in-frame clones alone and is incomplete. The sample includes roughly 21,000 clones, over 60% seen only once; the top ten take 13% to 15%. The unexposed donors gave CD4+ T cells in about 2011-2019, prior to COVID-19. CD4+ T cells were isolated from the cells after around 10 days of culture. This record belongs to a study of CD4 T cells in relation to SARS-CoV-2 and coronaviruses. The wider study: After approximately 10 days of antigen culture, PBMC TCR beta CDR3s were sequenced.

General observations from the study: No donor gave both pre-pandemic and post-infection samples.

The sequenced sample was CD4+ T cells from PBMCs, cultured in vitro. The sequence derives from a human donor in good health.

The CDR3 bases are TGCGCCAGCAGCTTTACAGCTGTCCCCGGCGGGGAGCTGTTTTTT. It is translated as CASSFTAVPGGELFF. This chain links TRBV5-1 with TRBJ2-2; D uncertain. Deletions cut 2 bases from V and 7 bases from J, with 15 bases between. CDR1 is SGHRS and CDR2 is YFSETQ in the germline V gene. The CDR3 covers 15 residues.